Sequencing of this T cell receptor beta chain was carried out in a study of cytotoxic CD8 clonotypes in ibrutinib-treated CLL (dated by TCRdb to 2020 to 2022). Some background on the complete study: The cohort was composed of under 12 relapsed/refractory and roughly 14 treatment-naive patients; IGHV unmutated status was identified in around 17 patients. Cryopreserved peripheral blood mononuclear cells were obtained prior to treatment, at the time of response, and at either disease progression or sustained remission. Samples averaged roughly 280,000 productive templates and some 91,000 productive rearrangements. Of the roughly 86 people in the trial, about 27 had longitudinal samples available. Response samples were taken after a median of roughly a year on treatment, ranging from roughly 6 to 36 months. Partial responses were observed in 24 patients and complete responses in 2; after a median follow-up of around 68 months, remission was maintained in 15 or so patients and progression was observed in about twelve.

The V end loses 3 bases and the J end loses 6 bases, and a stretch of 8 bases separates them. The CDR3 covers 12 residues, taking in both the cysteine and the phenylalanine. Solely the CDR3 DNA is kept, with 36 bases framed from the first base. CDR1 SGHNT and CDR2 YENEEA were looked up in the germline V gene. Concerning this clone: There is no known antigen for this receptor. No much larger clone is present one base from it, and per-base qualities are unavailable.

The goal of deep resolution MiSeq sequencing was a depth between 1 in 1 million and 1 in 200,000 T cells, and coverage averaged 10x per clonotype. The immunoSEQ hsTCRB Kit was used to generate TCR beta libraries. The source study handled its data this way. ImmunoSEQ Data Assistant and ImmunoSEQ Analyzer were used for data analysis, and V, D and J genes were assigned according to IMGT definitions. Clonality, which ranges from 0 to 1, was calculated by subtracting the normalized Shannon entropy of productive rearrangement frequencies from one. Only overrepresented clonotypes making up at least 0.05% of each patient's repertoire were included in the public clonotype analysis. Repertoires from approximately 13 age-matched healthy donors in immuneACCESS were used as clonality controls. TCRdb took over this immuneACCESS table, retaining in-frame rearrangements with V and J assigned. Such tables are incomplete; in checked studies, under half of the missing clones stem from an unresolved V gene, and the remainder is unexplained. V and J calls and clone size follow that table, whereas D and trimming were derived from the DNA. In this sample the table shows tens of thousands of clones, 86% of which occur a single time. The ten largest clonotypes hold about 5.6% of the sample.

Findings and caveats that apply to the study as a whole: At ibrutinib response clonality went up, during sustained remission it held steady, and at progression it dropped back toward baseline. Baseline clonality was found to be higher than that of age-matched healthy donors and was strongly correlated with circulating CD8+ T-cell counts. Sampling times were not matched between sustained-remission and progressing patients, and lymph node repertoires were not studied. Public clonotypes were rare and either contracted or stayed stable during treatment, and the rise in clonality at ibrutinib response reflected the expansion of private clonotypes.

For TCR beta library preparation, approximately 2 micrograms of genomic DNA were isolated from cryopreserved PBMCs. Longitudinal blood samples from CLL patients on ibrutinib monotherapy were analyzed using high-throughput TCR beta sequencing. Patients were enrolled in a phase 2 open-label single-center ibrutinib monotherapy trial. This chain joins TRBV11-3 to TRBJ1-1; the D gene is perhaps TRBD1, from 6 matching bases. The sequences come from PBMCs, collected before ibrutinib treatment. This clonotype originated in a human donor with chronic lymphocytic leukemia. CDR3 reads: CASSLDSSEAFF. The sequenced DNA is TGTGCCAGCAGCTTGGACAGTTCTGAAGCTTTCTTT.